The 9 T cell receptor beta chains below come from one sample, sequenced in a study of beta chain features in type 1 diabetes. Study findings and constraints: For Type 1 diabetes patients, all four CD4+ subsets carried TCRB CDR3s that were moderately but significantly shorter.

Expressed TCRB transcripts were sequenced after all isolated RNA was converted to cDNA. Profiling relied on immunoSEQ multiplex PCR, and the TCRdb table lists in-frame clones only, not all of them. The table includes 300,000 or so clones, around an eighth detected once. The antigens for these receptors are not known. Sequenced input: naive CD4+ T cells from blood. The receptor source for this set is a woman aged 18-30 years with type 1 diabetes.

V and J are TRBV27 and TRBJ2-3; 11 positions match TRBD2. V dropped 2 bases and J dropped 5; count of bases not matched to a gene: 3. CDR1 and CDR2 (germline): MNHEY, SMNVEV (reference sequence). This CDR3 has 15 residues. For the CDR3, the DNA is TGTGCCAGCAGTTTACTGACTAGCGGGAAAGATACGCAGTATTTT. Translating gives CASSLLTSGKDTQYF.

The chain employs TRBV9 and TRBJ1-1, with 9 bases fitting TRBD1. Trimming removed 3 bases from V and 4 bases from J; junction bases left unmatched: 7. There are 15 residues in the CDR3. Looked up from germline, CDR1 is SGDLS and CDR2 is YYNGEE. CDR3 sequence (DNA): TGTGCCAGCAGCGCTTGGACAGGGGTGAGCACTGAAGCTTTCTTT. Translation gives CASSAWTGVSTEAFF.

The sample holds a few counts of this clone. This chain connects TRBV9 to TRBJ1-5; possible D gene TRBD1, 5 bases. Germline values: CDR1 SGDLS, CDR2 YYNGEE. Between the trimmed V and J ends, which lost 3 bases and 0 bases, there was a span of 7 bases. The CDR3 spans 14 residues. The CDR3 DNA follows: TGTGCCAGCAGCGCGACAGATAGCAATCAGCCCCAGCATTTT. Protein: CASSATDSNQPQHF.

DNA of the CDR3: TGTGCCAGCAGTCCTGGGGCAGGAGGCACAGATACGCAGTATTTT. It yields the protein CASSPGAGGTDTQYF. The chain uses TRBV7-9 and TRBJ2-3; D might be TRBD1 (5 bases). The germline CDR1 and CDR2 sequences are SEHNR and FQNEAQ (reference sequence). The V end was cut by 6 bases, the J end by 1 base, with 14 bases between. This CDR3 comprises 15 residues.

This clone was counted only a few times. The V gene is TRBV11-2, the J gene TRBJ2-1, with D possibly being TRBD2 (6 bases). The CDR3 is 16 amino acids. Germline assignment: CDR1 SGHAT and CDR2 FQNNGV. The ends were cut back, 2 bases at V and 4 bases at J, with 15 bases in the middle. The CDR3 sequence is CASSLLATGLYNEQFF. The DNA of the CDR3 is TGTGCCAGCAGCTTACTAGCGACGGGATTGTACAATGAGCAGTTCTTC.

The CDR3 region has the DNA TGCGCCAGCAGCCCAGCGGGACATACAAACTCCTACAATGAGCAGTTCTTC. Protein sequence: CASSPAGHTNSYNEQFF. This chain links TRBV4-3 with TRBJ2-1; possible D gene TRBD2, 7 bases. V lost 4 bases to trimming and J lost 0 bases, with 16 bases between them. The CDR3 sequence is 17 residues long. CDR1 LGHNA and CDR2 YSLEER come from the germline V gene.

The sample holds a few counts of this clone. The chain couples TRBV7-2 to TRBJ2-7; unclear D gene. Germline V lookup: CDR1 SGHTA, CDR2 FQGNSA. Trimming removed 1 base at V and 3 bases at J, with 7 bases between. The CDR3 runs 13 residues. The CDR3 is CASSLEADYEQYV. The CDR3 DNA reads TGTGCCAGCAGCTTAGAGGCAGACTACGAGCAGTACGTC.

The chain recombines TRBV10-3 with TRBJ1-1; 8 bases agree with TRBD1. The germline gives CDR1 ENHRY, CDR2 SYGVKD. V trimming: 7 bases; J trimming: 1 base; junction bases outside the gene matches: 2. This CDR3 is 13 amino acids long. The CDR3 is CAITDRGNTEAFF. In DNA form, the CDR3 reads TGTGCCATCACTGACAGGGGGAACACTGAAGCTTTCTTT.

This clone has more than one count but fewer than ten. This chain links TRBV7-2 with TRBJ1-1, with D unresolved. V was trimmed by 3 bases and J by 0 bases, leaving 14 bases between them. The CDR3 has 16 amino acids. Germline CDR1 is SGHTA and CDR2 is FQGNSA. The CDR3: CASSLLPGGMNTEAFF. The CDR3 region has the DNA TGTGCCAGCAGCTTGCTGCCAGGCGGGATGAACACTGAAGCTTTCTTT.